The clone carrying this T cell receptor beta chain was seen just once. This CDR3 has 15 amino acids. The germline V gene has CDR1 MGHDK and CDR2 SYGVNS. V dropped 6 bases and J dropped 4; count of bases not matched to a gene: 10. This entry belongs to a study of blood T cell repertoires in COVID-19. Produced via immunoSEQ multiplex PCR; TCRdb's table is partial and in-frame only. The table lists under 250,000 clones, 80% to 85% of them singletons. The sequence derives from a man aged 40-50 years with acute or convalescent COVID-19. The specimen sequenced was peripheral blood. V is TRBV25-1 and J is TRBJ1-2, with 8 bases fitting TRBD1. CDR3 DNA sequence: TGTGCCAGCAGCCAACCAGGGGGCGCGGGCTATGGCTACACCTTC. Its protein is CASSQPGGAGYGYTF.